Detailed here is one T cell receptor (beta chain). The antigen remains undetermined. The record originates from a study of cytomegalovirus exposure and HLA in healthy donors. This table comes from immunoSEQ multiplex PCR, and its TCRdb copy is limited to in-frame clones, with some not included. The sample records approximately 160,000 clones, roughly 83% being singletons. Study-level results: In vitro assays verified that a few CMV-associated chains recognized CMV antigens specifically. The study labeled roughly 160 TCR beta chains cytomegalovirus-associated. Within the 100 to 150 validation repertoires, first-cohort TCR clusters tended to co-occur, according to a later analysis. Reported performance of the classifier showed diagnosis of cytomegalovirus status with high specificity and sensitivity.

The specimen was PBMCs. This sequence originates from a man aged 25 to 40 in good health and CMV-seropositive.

CDR3 in amino acids: CASTRLGGLSYEQYF. The DNA of the CDR3 is TGTGCCAGCACCCGACTCGGGGGACTCTCCTACGAGCAGTACTTC. The chain couples TRBV28 to TRBJ2-7; possibly TRBD2 for D (6 bases). This CDR3 has 15 amino acids. Per germline, CDR1 MDHEN and CDR2 SYDVKM. V shed 7 bases and J shed 0 bases, with 16 bases lying between them.